The rows below give T cell receptor beta chains drawn from one sample of a study of blood T cell repertoires in COVID-19. TCRdb's copy holds only in-frame clones and misses some; the assay was immunoSEQ multiplex PCR. The sample includes about 90,000 clones, approximately 83% of them seen just once. Material for sequencing was peripheral blood. These TCRs come from a man in his 60s with acute or convalescent COVID-19. CDR3s include the opening cysteine and the closing phenylalanine or tryptophan. D genes are given only for firm matches. The listing skips clone size in some rows; elsewhere it reads once, few, many or a size class.

D gene | J gene | clone size | V gene | CDR3 protein | CDR3 DNA
TRBD1 | TRBJ1-1 | . | TRBV19 | CASSRTGDTEAFF | TGTGCCAGTAGTAGGACAGGGGACACTGAAGCTTTCTTT
TRBD1 | TRBJ1-4 | . | TRBV7-8 | CASSLGTGAMGANEKLFF | TGTGCCAGCAGCTTAGGGACAGGGGCGATGGGGGCTAATGAAAAACTGTTTTTT
. | TRBJ2-2 | . | TRBV5-4 | CASSLSDRTAENTGELFF | TGTGCCAGCAGCTTATCGGACCGGACAGCCGAGAACACCGGGGAGCTGTTTTTT
. | TRBJ2-1 | . | TRBV5-1 | CASSLGGLNEQFF | TGCGCCAGCAGCTTGGGGGGGCTCAATGAGCAGTTCTTC
. | TRBJ1-5 | . | TRBV10-3 | CAISPGSNQPQHF | TGTGCCATCAGTCCGGGGAGCAATCAGCCCCAGCATTTT
. | TRBJ2-7 | . | TRBV7-2 | CASSSTGNYEQYF | TGTGCCAGCAGTTCTACGGGAAACTACGAGCAGTACTTC
. | TRBJ1-2 | . | TRBV10-3 | CAISEKTTNYGYTF | TGTGCCATCAGTGAGAAGACAACTAACTATGGCTACACCTTC
TRBD1 | TRBJ1-2 | . | TRBV28 | CASIPGGGNYGYTF | TGTGCCAGCATCCCAGGGGGCGGGAACTATGGCTACACCTTC
. | TRBJ1-6 | . | TRBV3-1/TRBV3-2 | CASSQGGVNSPLHF | TGTGCCAGCAGCCAAGGGGGGGTCAATTCACCCCTCCACTTT
. | TRBJ1-1 | . | TRBV29-1 | CSVVSGNTEAFF | TGCAGCGTTGTATCGGGGAACACTGAAGCTTTCTTT
TRBD2 | TRBJ2-1 | . | TRBV10-1 | CASSAASSLAGASVNEQFF | TGCGCCAGCAGTGCTGCTAGTTCTCTAGCGGGGGCCTCGGTGAATGAGCAGTTCTTC
. | TRBJ1-1 | . | TRBV10-3 | CAISASDTMNTEAFF | TGTGCCATCAGTGCATCGGACACGATGAACACTGAAGCTTTCTTT
. | TRBJ1-2 | . | TRBV19 | CASSMRGHPQSYGYTF | TGTGCCAGTAGTATGAGGGGACATCCTCAGAGCTATGGCTACACCTTC
. | TRBJ1-4 | . | TRBV6-6 | CASNTGLDEKLFF | TGTGCCAGCAATACGGGACTGGATGAAAAACTGTTTTTT
TRBD1 | TRBJ1-5 | . | TRBV12-5 | CASGLGQGAQPQHF | TGTGCTAGTGGTTTGGGACAGGGGGCTCAGCCCCAGCATTTT
. | TRBJ1-5 | . | TRBV20-1 | CSASGPSQGVRNQPQHF | TGCAGTGCTAGTGGCCCGAGCCAGGGTGTCCGCAATCAGCCCCAGCATTTT
. | TRBJ2-5 | . | TRBV2 | CASELTETQYF | TGTGCCAGTGAACTTACGGAGACCCAGTACTTC
TRBD2 | TRBJ2-5 | . | TRBV10-3 | CAISERAGESEETQYF | TGTGCCATCAGTGAACGGGCGGGGGAAAGCGAAGAGACCCAGTACTTC
TRBD1 | TRBJ1-2 | . | TRBV7-2 | CASSSLGTGGYGYTF | TGTGCCAGCAGTTCGTTAGGGACAGGGGGATATGGCTACACCTTC
TRBD1 | TRBJ1-2 | once | TRBV18 | CASHRGDANYGYTF | TGTGCCAGCCACAGGGGCGACGCTAACTATGGCTACACCTTC
. | TRBJ2-5 | . | TRBV11-2 | CASSQTLGEETQYF | TGTGCCAGCAGCCAGACCCTTGGAGAAGAGACCCAGTACTTC
. | TRBJ2-1 | . | TRBV6-2/TRBV6-3 | CASSFTSSYNEQFF | TGTGCCAGCAGCTTTACCAGCTCCTACAATGAGCAGTTCTTC
TRBD1 | TRBJ1-2 | . | TRBV24-1 | CATSEPGQGSLYGYTF | TGTGCCACCAGTGAGCCGGGACAGGGCAGTCTCTATGGCTACACCTTC
TRBD1 | TRBJ1-1 | . | TRBV25-1 | CASSKQGAETEAFF | TGTGCCAGCAGTAAACAGGGGGCAGAGACTGAAGCTTTCTTT
. | TRBJ1-1 | . | TRBV5-1 | CASSLTGNTEAFF | TGCGCCAGCAGCTTGACAGGGAACACTGAAGCTTTCTTT
. | TRBJ1-4 | . | TRBV30 | CAWMANSGYEKLFF | TGTGCCTGGATGGCAAACTCAGGATACGAAAAACTGTTTTTT
. | TRBJ1-2 | . | TRBV5-1 | CASSLAGGYGYTF | TGCGCCAGCAGCTTGGCGGGTGGGTATGGCTACACCTTC
TRBD1 | TRBJ1-3 | . | TRBV5-1 | CASSSVTGGNTIYF | TGCGCCAGCAGCTCTGTGACAGGGGGAAACACCATATATTTT
. | TRBJ2-5 | . | TRBV7-9 | CASSLPLRLAGRETQYF | TGTGCCAGCAGCCTGCCCCTCCGACTTGCCGGTCGGGAGACCCAGTACTTC
TRBD1 | TRBJ2-7 | many | TRBV4-1 | CASSQGQGVYEQYF | TGCGCCAGCAGCCAAGGACAGGGGGTGTACGAGCAGTACTTC